This record looks at one T cell receptor (beta chain) sequence and its context. Its specificity is unknown. It was with 60 Vbeta and 13 Jbeta primers that the PCR ran. Repertoires were generated with immunoSEQ multiplex PCR, while TCRdb's copy carries only in-frame clones and drops some. The sample has some 130,000 clones, 60% to 80% seen once. The data belong to a study of cytomegalovirus exposure and HLA in healthy donors. Study conclusions and caveats: In a later analysis, TCR beta V- and J-gene trimming showed a link to a missense DCLRE1C variant.

V shed 0 bases and J shed 0 bases, with 12 bases lying between them. Germline loops: CDR1 SGHRS, CDR2 YFSETQ. The CDR3 covers 16 residues. This chain uses TRBV5-1 with TRBJ1-2; D gene unclear. This sequence was found in a man in his thirties or forties in good health and CMV-seronegative. Sequencing was performed on PBMCs. The CDR3 region is CASSLATPITNYGYTF. DNA of the CDR3: TGCGCCAGCAGCTTGGCGACACCCATCACTAACTATGGCTACACCTTC. The full variable domain, in which reference TRBV5-1 and TRBJ1-2 provide the parts outside the CDR3, is KAGVTQTPRYLIKTRGQQVTLSCSPISGHRSVSWYQQTPGQGLQFLFEYFSETQRNKGNFPGRFSGRQFSNSRSEMNVSTLELGDSALYLCASSLATPITNYGYTFGSGTRLTVV.